This T cell receptor beta chain comes out of a study of CXCR3-negative and CXCR3-positive naive CD8 T cells. General observations from the study: Hydrophobicity of TRB CDR3s was greater in CXCR3-positive naive cells than in CXCR3-negative naive cells.

Libraries of TRB cDNA were made by 5' RACE and carried UMIs. TCRdb reprocessed the 5' RACE reads, keeping one entry per CDR3 protein, no DNA. The table lists 120,000 or so distinct CDR3 sequences. A CD45RO-CCR7+CD27+CD95- phenotype identified naive CD8+ T cells. With regard to this clonotype: Its antigen remains unknown.

The CDR3 sequence is 13 residues long. Germline assignment: CDR1 DFQATT and CDR2 SNEGSKA (reference sequence). The receptor comes from a human donor in good health. Some clones in this sample may be carry-over from other donors' samples. This chain connects TRBV20-1 to TRBJ1-2; TCRdb reports TRBD1, a call that lacks DNA to check it against. Source material: naive CXCR3+ CD8+ T cells from blood. The subset: CD45RO-CCR7+CD27+CD95- naive CD8+ T cells expressing CXCR3 (TNR3+). The CDR3: CSARYLQGHGYTF.